This T cell receptor (beta chain) was sequenced in a study of cytomegalovirus exposure and HLA in healthy donors. Per germline, CDR1 SGDLS and CDR2 YYNGEE. Losses at the gene ends were 3 bases for V and 5 bases for J; bases not matched to a gene: 4. The CDR3 sequence is 15 residues long. In the case of this clone: Its antigen is unknown.

Researchers ran the PCR with 60 Vbeta and 13 Jbeta primers. As originally analysed: A later analysis tallied about 80 million unique TCR beta chains, 8.5 million to 11 million of them shared. Using immunoSEQ multiplex PCR, the repertoire was profiled, and TCRdb retains in-frame clones only, with some absent. V and J calls and clone size are as listed in that table; D and trimming were resolved from the DNA. Here the sample spans about 82,000 clones, 65% to 85% being singletons. Broader study findings: Most TCR sequences were seen very rarely across donors, but some public TCRs occurred in many. Presence/absence analyses assumed roughly uniform sequencing depth across donors, which may not hold.

The chain uses TRBV9 and TRBJ1-4; TRBD1 aligns across 10 bases. The specimen was PBMCs. The sequence derives from a man aged 45 to 65 in good health and CMV-seronegative. The CDR3 nucleotides read TGTGCCAGCAGCGGACAGGGACAGGGGAATGAAAAACTGTTTTTT. This translates into CASSGQGQGNEKLFF.